This T cell receptor beta chain is from a study of early T cells in non-severe SARS-CoV-2 infection (dated by TCRdb to the early 2020s). About the investigation overall: Bulk RNA from unsorted whole blood was used for TCR sequencing, so alpha and beta chains could not be paired. Results and caveats for the whole study, not just this receptor: Matching against VDJdb was skewed toward anti-spike CD8 responses, likely underestimated virus-specific expansions, and missed private and CD4 specificities.

This was a case-control study nested in a cohort of healthcare workers in London, UK, who had nasopharyngeal swab PCR tests and blood samples taken every week. Healthcare workers were recruited between 23 and 31 March 2020, during the week of the UK lockdown, and were followed weekly for up to about 15 weeks. Spanning cysteine to phenylalanine, the CDR3 consists of 12 amino acids. Only the CDR3 DNA stays, 36 bases, in frame from base 1. V gives up 6 bases and J gives up 9 bases, and the segment between their germline ends measures 9 bases. CDR1 and CDR2, per the germline V gene (reference sequence), are MNHEY and SMNVEV. This clonotype has at least ten counts. Its specific antigen is unknown. No per-base quality is available; no much larger clone lies one base away. The library was made by 5' RACE. Sequenced using a NextSeq 500. The TCR library protocol attached unique molecular identifiers to individual cDNA molecules to correct for sequencing error and PCR bias. TCR alpha and beta chains were both sequenced, and the abundances of alpha and beta sequences in each sample were closely correlated with each other. The original methods were these. Decombinator V4 was used to annotate the V gene, J gene and CDR3 of the TCR sequences. Expanded TCRs were defined as changing significantly between any two time points under a Poisson model with p below 0.0001. TCR abundances were normalised to the total number of TCRs sequenced in each sample and reported as counts per million. TRAV1-2 paired with TRAJ12, TRAJ20 or TRAJ33 defined MAIT TCRs, while TRAV10 paired with TRAJ18 defined iNKT TCRs. VDJdb, accessed 1 November 2021, was searched for CMV, EBV and SARS-CoV-2 annotated TCRs, excluding TCRs annotated for multiple antigens. Clones were called with MiXCR by TCRdb after fastp trimmed the public reads at Q25, and only in-frame beta chains were retained. Entries are consolidated by CDR3 protein sequence, retaining the most common genes and DNA. None of the V and J calls come from the authors' own analysis; TCRdb made them. This sample holds approximately 80,000 distinct CDR3 sequences; approximately 12% were observed only once. The ten most abundant clones make up roughly 3.1% of the sample.

Recombination joined TRBV27 with TRBJ1-6, and possibly TRBD1, on 6 matching bases. The TCR originated in an adult who was a healthcare worker with PCR-confirmed SARS-CoV-2 infection or an uninfected control (not recorded which). Specimen: whole blood. In nucleotide form, the sequence is TGTGCCAGCAGGACAGGTGGTTCACCCCTCCACTTT. Translation gives CASRTGGSPLHF.